These 13 T cell receptor beta chains share one sample of origin, sequenced in a study of human T cells and chemical hapten exposure. TCRdb independently ran MiXCR on the RACE reads; one entry per CDR3 protein. Of roughly 50,000 distinct CDR3 sequences in the sample, more than 9.5% were seen once. The sample's time point: patch test 3, about 24 weeks after DPC sensitization. Treatment: therapeutic diphenylcyclopropenone sensitization with weekly scalp DPC. The sequences come from whole blood, collected in connection with sensitization to the hapten diphenylcyclopropenone (DPC). The receptors derive from a woman aged 40 to 50 with alopecia areata. Some clones in this sample may be carry-over from other donors' samples.

This clonotype was counted a few times. The chain uses TRBV3-1 and TRBJ1-1; D call uncertain. The CDR3 spans 13 residues. Trimming shortened V by 0 bases and J by 5 bases, and 7 bases separated the two germline ends. Germline values: CDR1 LGHDT, CDR2 YNNKEL (reference sequence). The CDR3 loop reads CASSQDVRTEAFF. CDR3 in DNA: TGTGCCAGCAGCCAAGATGTAAGAACTGAAGCTTTCTTT.

The chain joins TRBV14 to TRBJ2-5, with a tentative D call TRBD1 (6 bases). The germline V gene has CDR1 SGHDN and CDR2 FVKESK. V lost 1 base and J 0 bases, leaving 6 bases between the germline ends. The CDR3 is made up of 14 amino acids. The DNA of the CDR3 is TGTGCCAGCAGCCAAGGGGACAACCAAGAGACCCAGTACTTC. Translating it yields CASSQGDNQETQYF.

This clonotype showed up many times. The rearrangement uses TRBV20-1 and TRBJ1-1, with a possible D match to TRBD1 (6 bases). Trimming shortened V by 5 bases and J by 4 bases, and 17 bases separated the two germline ends. The CDR3 is 14 amino acids. The germline V gene encodes CDR1 DFQATT and CDR2 SNEGSKA (reference sequence). The CDR3, as DNA: TGCAGTGCTTTCAGACAGGCCGGGGGCACTGAAGCTTTCTTT. It is translated as CSAFRQAGGTEAFF.

Remarks on this clonotype: A junction boundary mismatches the germline segment, possibly from a read error. The rearrangement joins TRBV11-2 to TRBJ2-3; D unresolved. CDR1 is SGHAT, CDR2 FQNNGV, per germline. The CDR3 is made up of 11 amino acids. This chain's CDR3 is CVSSPGDTQYF. The DNA of the CDR3 is TGTGTCAGCAGCCCCGGAGATACGCAGTATTTT. Full variable domain (rest looked up from reference TRBV11-2 and TRBJ2-3): EAGVAQSPRYKIIEKRQSVAFWCNPISGHATLYWYQQILGQGPKLLIQFQNNGVVDDSQLPKDRFSAERLKGVDSTLKIQPAKLEDSAVYLCVSSPGDTQYFGPGTRLTVL.

This clonotype was detected a few times. The chain uses TRBV20-1 and TRBJ2-5; D perhaps matches TRBD2 (6 bases). Germline V lookup: CDR1 DFQATT, CDR2 SNEGSKA (reference sequence). The CDR3 runs 13 residues. V lost 7 bases and J lost 5, with 17 bases in between. The DNA for the CDR3 is TGCAGTGGGCATAGGACGGAGGGTGAGACCCAGTACTTC. Its translation is CSGHRTEGETQYF.

The sample holds a few counts of this clonotype. This rearrangement joins TRBV2 to TRBJ1-5; D is uncertain. CDR1 is SNHLY, CDR2 FYNNEI, per germline. This CDR3 contains 12 residues. Trimming left V 6 bases short and J 0 bases short, with 3 bases between. In nucleotides, the CDR3 is TGTGCCAGCAGGAATAGCAATCAGCCCCAGCATTTT. It encodes CASRNSNQPQHF.

This clonotype has a handful of counts. CDR3 sequence: CASSADSRTGNTIYF. The CDR3 DNA reads as TGCGCCAGCAGCGCGGACAGCCGAACGGGAAACACCATATATTTT. The rearrangement links TRBV5-1 to TRBJ1-3; tentative D call: TRBD1 (6 bases). Trimming removed 4 bases from V and 4 bases from J, with 15 bases in between. This CDR3 region has 15 residues. Germline CDR1 SGHRS, CDR2 YFSETQ. The variable domain in full, with the rest retrieved from reference TRBV5-1 and TRBJ1-3, is KAGVTQTPRYLIKTRGQQVTLSCSPISGHRSVSWYQQTPGQGLQFLFEYFSETQRNKGNFPGRFSGRQFSNSRSEMNVSTLELGDSALYLCASSADSRTGNTIYFGEGSWLTVV.

This clonotype has ten or more counts. The chain has TRBV7-8 and TRBJ2-1; 8 bases line up with TRBD2. The junction had 10 bases not matched to a gene; V was cut back by 3 bases and J by 12 bases. This CDR3 is 14 amino acids long. CDR1 is SGHVS and CDR2 is FQNEAQ in the germline V gene. DNA for the CDR3: TGTGCCAGCAGCTTGGGCGGGGGGCCACTTATGCAGTTCTTC. This codes for CASSLGGGPLMQFF. Based on the CDR3 plus reference TRBV7-8 and TRBJ2-1, the full variable domain is GAGVSQSPRYKVAKRGQDVALRCDPISGHVSLFWYQQALGQGPEFLTYFQNEAQLDKSGLPSDRFFAERPEGSVSTLKIQRTQQEDSAVYLCASSLGGGPLMQFFGPGTRLTVL.

This clonotype was seen only a few times. The V call is TRBV18, the J call TRBJ2-2; perhaps D is TRBD1 or TRBD2 (5 bases each). The CDR3 has 18 amino acids. CDR1 KGHSH and CDR2 LQKENI come from the germline V gene. With 0 bases removed from V and 1 base from J, the gap between germline ends came to 15 bases. The CDR3 DNA reads as TGTGCCAGCTCACCACCGGGACCCGGAACCTTGAACACCGGGGAGCTGTTTTTT. Protein product: CASSPPGPGTLNTGELFF.

This clonotype was counted many times. The rearrangement links TRBV29-1 to TRBJ1-1; the D is unclear. The ends were cut back, 6 bases at V and 5 bases at J, with 16 bases in the middle. Germline assignment: CDR1 SQVTM and CDR2 ANQGSEA. The CDR3 has 13 amino acids. CDR3 coding DNA: TGCAGCGTATTGAGAGAGGGAGAAACTGAAGCTTTCTTT. Protein product: CSVLREGETEAFF.

The gene calls are TRBV29-1 and TRBJ2-7; D call uncertain. V lost 5 bases to trimming and J lost 3 bases, with 8 bases between them. The CDR3 covers 11 residues. CDR1 and CDR2 from the germline V gene are SQVTM and ANQGSEA. The CDR3 loop reads CSVITGYEQYF. The CDR3 bases are TGCAGCGTTATAACGGGCTACGAGCAGTACTTC.

The gene calls are TRBV28 and TRBJ2-5; the D is unclear. The ends were cut back, 2 bases at V and 2 bases at J, with 18 bases in the middle. CDR1 and CDR2 from the germline V gene are MDHEN and SYDVKM. The CDR3 covers 17 residues. CDR3 sequence (DNA): TGTGCCAGCAGTTTAAAATGGTCTAATGACCCACAAGAGACCCAGTACTTC. This gives the protein CASSLKWSNDPQETQYF.

The CDR3 DNA sequence: TGTGCCAGCAGCGTAGTAAGTCGGACAGAGATCTACAATGAGCAGTTCTTC. Its translation is CASSVVSRTEIYNEQFF. The J gene is TRBJ2-1, the V gene TRBV9; the D gene is possibly TRBD1 (6 bases). The V end was cut by 0 bases, the J end by 3 bases, with 16 bases between. CDR3 length: 17 residues. Germline V lookup: CDR1 SGDLS, CDR2 YYNGEE.